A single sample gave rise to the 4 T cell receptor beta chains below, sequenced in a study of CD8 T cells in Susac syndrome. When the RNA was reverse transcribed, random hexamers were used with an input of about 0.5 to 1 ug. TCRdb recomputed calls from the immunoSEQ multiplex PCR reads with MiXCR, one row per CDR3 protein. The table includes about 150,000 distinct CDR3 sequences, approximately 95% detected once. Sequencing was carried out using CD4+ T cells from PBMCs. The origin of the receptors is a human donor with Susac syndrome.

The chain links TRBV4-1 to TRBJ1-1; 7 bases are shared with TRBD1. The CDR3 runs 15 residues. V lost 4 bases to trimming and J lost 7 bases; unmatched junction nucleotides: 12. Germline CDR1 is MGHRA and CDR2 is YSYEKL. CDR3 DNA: TGCGCCAGCAGCCCCCTACGAGGGACAGCTCGTGAAGCTTTCTTT. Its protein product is CASSPLRGTAREAFF.

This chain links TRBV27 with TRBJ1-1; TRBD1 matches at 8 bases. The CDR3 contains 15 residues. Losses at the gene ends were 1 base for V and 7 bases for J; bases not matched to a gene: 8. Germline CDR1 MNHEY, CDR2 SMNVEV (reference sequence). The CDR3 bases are TGTGCCAGCAGTTTATGGGCAGGGGGCCAAGGTGAAGCTTTCTTT. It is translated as CASSLWAGGQGEAFF.

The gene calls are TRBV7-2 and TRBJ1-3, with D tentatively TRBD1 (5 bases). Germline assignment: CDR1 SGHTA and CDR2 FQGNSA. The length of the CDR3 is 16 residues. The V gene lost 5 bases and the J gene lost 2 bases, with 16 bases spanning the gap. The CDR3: CASSPPAKGPGNTIYF. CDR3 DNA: TGTGCCAGCAGCCCCCCGGCGAAGGGACCTGGAAACACCATATATTTT.

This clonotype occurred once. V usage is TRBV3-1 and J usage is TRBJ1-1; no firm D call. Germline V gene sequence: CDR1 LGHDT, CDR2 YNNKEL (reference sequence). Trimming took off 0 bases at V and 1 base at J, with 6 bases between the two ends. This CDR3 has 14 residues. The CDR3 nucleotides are TGTGCCAGCAGCCAAGACCAGCCGAACACTGAAGCTTTCTTT. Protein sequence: CASSQDQPNTEAFF.